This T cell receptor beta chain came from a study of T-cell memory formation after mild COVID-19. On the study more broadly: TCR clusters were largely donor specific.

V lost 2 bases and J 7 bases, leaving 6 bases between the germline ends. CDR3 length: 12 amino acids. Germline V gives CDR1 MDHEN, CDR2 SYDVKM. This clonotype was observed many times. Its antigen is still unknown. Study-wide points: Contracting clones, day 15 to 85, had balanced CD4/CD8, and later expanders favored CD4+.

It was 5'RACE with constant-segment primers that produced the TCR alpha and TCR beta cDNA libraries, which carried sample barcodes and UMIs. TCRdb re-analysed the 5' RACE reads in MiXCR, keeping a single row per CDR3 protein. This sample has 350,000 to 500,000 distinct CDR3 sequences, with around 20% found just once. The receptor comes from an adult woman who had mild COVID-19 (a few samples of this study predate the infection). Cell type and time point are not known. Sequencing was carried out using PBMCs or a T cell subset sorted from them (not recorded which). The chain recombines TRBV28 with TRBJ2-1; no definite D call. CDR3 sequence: CASSLTRNEQFF. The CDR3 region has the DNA TGTGCCAGCAGTTTAACCAGAAATGAGCAGTTCTTC.